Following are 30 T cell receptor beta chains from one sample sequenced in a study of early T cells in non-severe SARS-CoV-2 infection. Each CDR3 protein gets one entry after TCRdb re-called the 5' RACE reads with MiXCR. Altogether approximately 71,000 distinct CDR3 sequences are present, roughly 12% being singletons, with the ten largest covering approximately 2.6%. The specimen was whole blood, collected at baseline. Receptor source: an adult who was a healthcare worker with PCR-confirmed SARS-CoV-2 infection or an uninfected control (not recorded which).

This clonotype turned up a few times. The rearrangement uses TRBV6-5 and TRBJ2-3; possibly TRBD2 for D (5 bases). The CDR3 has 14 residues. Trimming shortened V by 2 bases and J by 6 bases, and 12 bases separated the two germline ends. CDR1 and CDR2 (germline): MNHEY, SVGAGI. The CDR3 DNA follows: TGTGCCAGCAGTTACGCCCCGAGGAGGGATACGCAGTATTTT. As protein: CASSYAPRRDTQYF.

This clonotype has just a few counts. Here the CDR3 reads CASSDPLGLAGGGEQFF. The CDR3 coding sequence is TGTGCCAGCAGTGACCCCTTGGGACTAGCGGGGGGAGGTGAGCAGTTCTTC. This chain connects TRBV6-1 to TRBJ2-1; 15 nucleotides line up with TRBD2. CDR3 length equals 17 residues. Per germline, CDR1 MNHNS and CDR2 SASEGT. Trimming took 3 bases from V and 9 from J; bases not matched to a gene: 9.

CDR3 loop: CASSPKDRNTGELFF. CDR3 DNA: TGTGCCAGCAGCCCAAAGGACAGGAACACCGGGGAGCTGTTTTTT. V is TRBV11-1 and J is TRBJ2-2; TRBD1 might be the D (6 bases). Trimming pared 5 bases from V and 1 base from J, leaving 11 bases between. The germline CDR1 and CDR2 sequences are SGHAT and FQDESV (reference sequence). The CDR3 is 15 residues long.

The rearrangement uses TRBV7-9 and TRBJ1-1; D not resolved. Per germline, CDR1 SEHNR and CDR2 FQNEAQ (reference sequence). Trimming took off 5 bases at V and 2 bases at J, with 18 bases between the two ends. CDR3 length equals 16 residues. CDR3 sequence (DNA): TGTGCCAGCAGCCTTTCGTCTTGGAGGGCTAACACTGAAGCTTTCTTT. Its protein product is CASSLSSWRANTEAFF.

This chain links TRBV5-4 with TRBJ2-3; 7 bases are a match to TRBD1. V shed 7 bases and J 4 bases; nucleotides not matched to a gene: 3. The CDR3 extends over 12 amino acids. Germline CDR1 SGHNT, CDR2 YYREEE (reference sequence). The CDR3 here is CASSDRADTQYF. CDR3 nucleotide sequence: TGTGCCAGCTCAGACAGGGCAGATACGCAGTATTTT.

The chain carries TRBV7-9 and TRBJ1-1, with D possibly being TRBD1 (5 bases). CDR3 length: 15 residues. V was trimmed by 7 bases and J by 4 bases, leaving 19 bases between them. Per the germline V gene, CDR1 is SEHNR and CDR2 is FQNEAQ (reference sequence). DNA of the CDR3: TGTGCCAGCACCTCCGTGAGTCGGGGGGGCACTGAAGCTTTCTTT. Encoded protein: CASTSVSRGGTEAFF.

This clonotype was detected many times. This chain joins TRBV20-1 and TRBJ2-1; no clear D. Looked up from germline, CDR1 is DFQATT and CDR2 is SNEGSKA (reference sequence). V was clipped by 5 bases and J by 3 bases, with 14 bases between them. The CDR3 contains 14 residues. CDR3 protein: CSASPGKGYNEQFF. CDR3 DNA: TGCAGTGCTTCTCCTGGTAAGGGCTACAATGAGCAGTTCTTC.

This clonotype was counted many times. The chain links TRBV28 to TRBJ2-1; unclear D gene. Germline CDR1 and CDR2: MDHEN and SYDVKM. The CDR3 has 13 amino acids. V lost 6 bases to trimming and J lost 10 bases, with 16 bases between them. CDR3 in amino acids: CASSPPPGREQFF. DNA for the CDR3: TGTGCCAGCAGCCCCCCCCCAGGCAGGGAGCAGTTCTTC.

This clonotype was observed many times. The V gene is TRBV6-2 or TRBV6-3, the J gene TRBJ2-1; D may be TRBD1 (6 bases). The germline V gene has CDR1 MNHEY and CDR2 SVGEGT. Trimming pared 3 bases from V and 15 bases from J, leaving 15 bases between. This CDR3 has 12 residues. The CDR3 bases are TGTGCCAGCAGTTATATCAGGGGTTGGGGGTTCTTC. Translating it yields CASSYIRGWGFF.

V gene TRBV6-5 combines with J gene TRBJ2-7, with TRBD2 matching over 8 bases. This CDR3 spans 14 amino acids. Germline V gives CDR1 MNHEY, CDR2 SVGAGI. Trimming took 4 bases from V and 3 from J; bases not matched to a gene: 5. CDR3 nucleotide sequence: TGTGCCAGCAGTTGGGGACTAGGCAGCTACGAGCAGTACTTC. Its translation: CASSWGLGSYEQYF.

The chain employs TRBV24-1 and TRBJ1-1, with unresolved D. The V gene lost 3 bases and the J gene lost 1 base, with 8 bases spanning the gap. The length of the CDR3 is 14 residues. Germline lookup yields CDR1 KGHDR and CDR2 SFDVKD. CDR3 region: CATSDGRENTEAFF. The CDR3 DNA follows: TGTGCCACCAGTGATGGCCGGGAGAACACTGAAGCTTTCTTT.

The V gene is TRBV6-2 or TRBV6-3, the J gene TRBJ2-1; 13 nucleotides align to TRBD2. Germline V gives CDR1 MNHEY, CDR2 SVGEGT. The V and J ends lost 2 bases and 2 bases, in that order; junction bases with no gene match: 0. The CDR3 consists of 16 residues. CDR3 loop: CASSYGLAGAYNEQFF. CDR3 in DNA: TGTGCCAGCAGTTACGGACTAGCGGGGGCCTACAATGAGCAGTTCTTC.

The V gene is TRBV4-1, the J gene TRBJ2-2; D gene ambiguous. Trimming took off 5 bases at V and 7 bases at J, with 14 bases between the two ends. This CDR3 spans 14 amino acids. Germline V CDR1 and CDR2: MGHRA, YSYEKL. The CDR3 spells CASSSSRVGGELFF. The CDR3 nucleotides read TGCGCCAGCAGCTCATCCCGCGTGGGCGGGGAGCTGTTTTTT.

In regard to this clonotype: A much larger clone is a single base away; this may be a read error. The DNA of the CDR3 is TGCAGTGCTAGTGGCGGGGGGGTCCTCATCAAGCAGTTCTTC. Translating gives CSASGGGVLIKQFF. This sequence joins TRBV20-1 and TRBJ2-1, with TRBD2 matching 9 bases. Losses at the gene ends were 3 bases for V and 11 bases for J; bases not matched to a gene: 11. CDR3 length equals 14 residues. Germline CDR1 reads DFQATT; CDR2 reads SNEGSKA (reference sequence).

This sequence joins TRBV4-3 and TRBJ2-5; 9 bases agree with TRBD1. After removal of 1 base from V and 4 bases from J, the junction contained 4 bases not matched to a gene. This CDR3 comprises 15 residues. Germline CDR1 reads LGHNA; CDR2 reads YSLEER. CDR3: CASSQGTGVRETQYF. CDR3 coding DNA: TGCGCCAGCAGCCAAGGGACAGGGGTTCGAGAGACCCAGTACTTC.

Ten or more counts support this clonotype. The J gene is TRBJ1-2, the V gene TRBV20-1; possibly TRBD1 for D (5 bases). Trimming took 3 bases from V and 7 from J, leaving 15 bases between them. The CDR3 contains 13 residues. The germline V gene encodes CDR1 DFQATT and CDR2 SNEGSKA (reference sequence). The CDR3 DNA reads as TGCAGTGCTAGTTGGGACGGCCGTCGTGGCTACACCTTC. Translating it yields CSASWDGRRGYTF.

The CDR3 loop is CSVEGTATSSYEQYF. Written as DNA, the CDR3 is TGCAGCGTTGAAGGGACGGCTACCAGCTCCTACGAGCAGTACTTC. This sequence joins TRBV29-1 and TRBJ2-7; D is unclear. The CDR3 has 15 amino acids. Germline CDR1 is SQVTM and CDR2 is ANQGSEA. V lost 1 base, J lost 0 bases, and 13 bases lay in between.

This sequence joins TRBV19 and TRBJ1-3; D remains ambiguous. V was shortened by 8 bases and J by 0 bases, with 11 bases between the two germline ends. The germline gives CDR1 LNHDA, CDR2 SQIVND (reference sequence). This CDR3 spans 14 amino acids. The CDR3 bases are TGTGCCAGTGGACTATTCGTCTCTGGAAACACCATATATTTT. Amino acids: CASGLFVSGNTIYF.

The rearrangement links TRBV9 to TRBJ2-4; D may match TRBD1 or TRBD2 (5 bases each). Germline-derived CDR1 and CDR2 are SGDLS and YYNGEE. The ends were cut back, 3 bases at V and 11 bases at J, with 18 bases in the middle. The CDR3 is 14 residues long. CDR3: CASSAGTAKAVQYF. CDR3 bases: TGTGCCAGCAGCGCCGGGACGGCCAAAGCGGTTCAGTACTTC.

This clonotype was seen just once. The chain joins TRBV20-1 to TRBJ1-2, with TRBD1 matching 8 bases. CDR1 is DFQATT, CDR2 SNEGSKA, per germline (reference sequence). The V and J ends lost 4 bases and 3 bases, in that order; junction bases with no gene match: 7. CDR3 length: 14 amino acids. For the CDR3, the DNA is TGCAGTGCTACGGGACAGGCAGTGGACTATGGCTACACCTTC. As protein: CSATGQAVDYGYTF.

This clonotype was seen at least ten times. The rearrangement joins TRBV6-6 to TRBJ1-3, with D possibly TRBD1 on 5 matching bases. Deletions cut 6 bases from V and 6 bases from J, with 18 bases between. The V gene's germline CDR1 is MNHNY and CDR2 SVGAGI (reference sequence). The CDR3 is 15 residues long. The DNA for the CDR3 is TGTGCCAGCAGCTGGACGGCAATGGGGGAAAACACCATATATTTT. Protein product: CASSWTAMGENTIYF.

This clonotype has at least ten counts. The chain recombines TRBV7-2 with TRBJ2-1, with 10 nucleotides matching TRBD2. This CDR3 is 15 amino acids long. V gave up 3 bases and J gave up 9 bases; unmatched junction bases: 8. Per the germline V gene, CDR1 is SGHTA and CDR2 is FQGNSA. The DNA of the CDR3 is TGTGCCAGCAGCTTCTCCGGGACTAGCGCCCGTGAGCAGTTCTTC. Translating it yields CASSFSGTSAREQFF.

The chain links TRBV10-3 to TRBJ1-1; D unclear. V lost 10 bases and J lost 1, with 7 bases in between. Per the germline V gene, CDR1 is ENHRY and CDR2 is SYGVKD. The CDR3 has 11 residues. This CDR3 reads CATAKNTEAFF. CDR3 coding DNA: TGTGCCACCGCCAAGAACACTGAAGCTTTCTTT.

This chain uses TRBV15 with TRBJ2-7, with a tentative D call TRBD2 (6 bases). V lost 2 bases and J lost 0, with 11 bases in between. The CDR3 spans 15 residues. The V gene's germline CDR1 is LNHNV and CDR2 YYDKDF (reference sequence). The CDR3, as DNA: TGTGCCACCAGCAGACGGGGGACGGGCTCCTACGAGCAGTACTTC. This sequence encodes CATSRRGTGSYEQYF.

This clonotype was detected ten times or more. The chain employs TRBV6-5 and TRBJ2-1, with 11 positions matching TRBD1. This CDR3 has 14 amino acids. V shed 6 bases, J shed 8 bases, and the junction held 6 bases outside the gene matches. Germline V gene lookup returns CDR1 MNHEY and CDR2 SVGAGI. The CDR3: CASSRTGGLDEQFF. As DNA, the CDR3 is TGTGCCAGCAGCCGGACAGGGGGCTTGGATGAGCAGTTCTTC.

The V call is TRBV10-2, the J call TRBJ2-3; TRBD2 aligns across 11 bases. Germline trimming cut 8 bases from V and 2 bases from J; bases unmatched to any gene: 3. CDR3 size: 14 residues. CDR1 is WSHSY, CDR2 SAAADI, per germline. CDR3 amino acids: CASRGLADTDTQYF. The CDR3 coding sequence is TGCGCCAGCCGGGGACTAGCGGACACAGATACGCAGTATTTT.

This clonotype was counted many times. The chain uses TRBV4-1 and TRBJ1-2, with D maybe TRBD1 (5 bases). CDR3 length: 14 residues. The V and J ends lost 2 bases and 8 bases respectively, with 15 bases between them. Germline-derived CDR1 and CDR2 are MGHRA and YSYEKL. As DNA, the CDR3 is TGCGCCAGCAGCCAACCAGGGAGGAATTTCGGCTACACCTTC. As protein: CASSQPGRNFGYTF.

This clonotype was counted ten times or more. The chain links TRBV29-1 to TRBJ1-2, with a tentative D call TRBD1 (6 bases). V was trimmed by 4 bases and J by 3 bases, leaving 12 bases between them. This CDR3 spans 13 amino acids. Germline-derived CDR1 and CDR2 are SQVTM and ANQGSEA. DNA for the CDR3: TGCAGCGTTGTTCGGGGGGCGGACTATGGCTACACCTTC. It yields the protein CSVVRGADYGYTF.

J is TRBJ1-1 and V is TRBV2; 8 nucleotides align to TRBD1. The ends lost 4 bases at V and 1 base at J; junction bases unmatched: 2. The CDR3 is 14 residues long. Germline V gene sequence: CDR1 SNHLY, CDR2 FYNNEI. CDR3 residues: CASSAGGWNTEAFF. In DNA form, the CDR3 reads TGTGCCAGCAGTGCAGGGGGCTGGAACACTGAAGCTTTCTTT.

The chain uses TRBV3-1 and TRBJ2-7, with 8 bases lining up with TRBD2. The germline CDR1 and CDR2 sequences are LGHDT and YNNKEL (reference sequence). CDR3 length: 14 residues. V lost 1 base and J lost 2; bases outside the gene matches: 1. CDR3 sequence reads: CASSQAGGTYEQYF. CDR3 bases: TGTGCCAGCAGCCAAGCGGGGGGGACCTACGAGCAGTACTTC.